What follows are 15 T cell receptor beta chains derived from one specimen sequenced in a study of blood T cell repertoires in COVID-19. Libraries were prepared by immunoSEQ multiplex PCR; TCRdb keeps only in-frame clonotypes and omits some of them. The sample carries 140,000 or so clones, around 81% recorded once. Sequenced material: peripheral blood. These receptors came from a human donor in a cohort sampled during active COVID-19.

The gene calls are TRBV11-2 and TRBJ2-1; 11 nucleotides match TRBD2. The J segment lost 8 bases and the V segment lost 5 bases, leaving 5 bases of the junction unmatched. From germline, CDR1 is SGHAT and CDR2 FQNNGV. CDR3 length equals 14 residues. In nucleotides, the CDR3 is TGTGCCAGCAGCATTGGACTAGCGGGCCATGAGCAGTTCTTC. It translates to CASSIGLAGHEQFF.

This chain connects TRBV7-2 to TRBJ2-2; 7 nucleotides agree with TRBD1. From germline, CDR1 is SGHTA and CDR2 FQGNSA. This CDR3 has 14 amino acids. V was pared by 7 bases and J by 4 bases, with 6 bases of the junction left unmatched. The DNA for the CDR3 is TGTGCCAGCACGACAGGGTATTTCACCGGGGAGCTGTTTTTT. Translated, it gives CASTTGYFTGELFF.

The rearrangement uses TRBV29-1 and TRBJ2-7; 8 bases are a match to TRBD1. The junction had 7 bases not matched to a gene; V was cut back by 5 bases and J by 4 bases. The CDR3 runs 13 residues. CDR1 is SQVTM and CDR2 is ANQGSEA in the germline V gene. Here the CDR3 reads CSVRGRGLYEQYF. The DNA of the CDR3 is TGCAGCGTTAGAGGCAGGGGGCTATACGAGCAGTACTTC.

The CDR3 reads CASSRGTFNEQFF. For the CDR3, the DNA is TGTGCCAGCAGCCGCGGGACTTTCAATGAGCAGTTCTTC. The chain carries TRBV7-8 and TRBJ2-1; D might be TRBD2 (6 bases). Trimming took off 5 bases at V and 6 bases at J, with 11 bases between the two ends. In germline, CDR1 is SGHVS, CDR2 FQNEAQ. The CDR3 covers 13 residues. The full variable domain, with the rest looked up from reference TRBV7-8 and TRBJ2-1, is GAGVSQSPRYKVAKRGQDVALRCDPISGHVSLFWYQQALGQGPEFLTYFQNEAQLDKSGLPSDRFFAERPEGSVSTLKIQRTQQEDSAVYLCASSRGTFNEQFFGPGTRLTVL.

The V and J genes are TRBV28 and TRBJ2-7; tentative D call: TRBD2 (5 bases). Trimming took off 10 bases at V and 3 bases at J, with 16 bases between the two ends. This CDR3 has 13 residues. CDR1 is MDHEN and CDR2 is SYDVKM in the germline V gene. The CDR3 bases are TGTGCCACCCATGAGGGCTTTCGCTACGAGCAGTACTTC. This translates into CATHEGFRYEQYF.

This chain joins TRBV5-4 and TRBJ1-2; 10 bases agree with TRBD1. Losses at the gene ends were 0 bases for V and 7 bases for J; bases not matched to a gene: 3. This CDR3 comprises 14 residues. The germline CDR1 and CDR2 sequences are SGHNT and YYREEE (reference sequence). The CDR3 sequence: CASSLGQGAPGYTF. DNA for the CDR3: TGTGCCAGCAGCTTGGGACAGGGGGCGCCTGGCTACACCTTC.

The CDR3 DNA is TGTGCCAGCAGTGGTGATAGCGGGAGGGGGCAGTACTTC. This sequence encodes CASSGDSGRGQYF. This sequence joins TRBV2 and TRBJ2-7; 11 bases line up with TRBD2. The CDR3 covers 13 residues. Germline V CDR1 and CDR2: SNHLY, FYNNEI. The V and J ends lost 4 bases and 9 bases, in that order; junction bases with no gene match: 5.

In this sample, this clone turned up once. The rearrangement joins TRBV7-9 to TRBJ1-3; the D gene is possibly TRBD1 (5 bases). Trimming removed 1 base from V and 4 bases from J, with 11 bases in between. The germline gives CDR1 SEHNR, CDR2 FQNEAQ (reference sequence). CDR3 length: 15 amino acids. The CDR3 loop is CASSLVAGNGNTIYF. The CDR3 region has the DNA TGTGCCAGCAGCTTAGTGGCAGGGAACGGAAACACCATATATTTT.

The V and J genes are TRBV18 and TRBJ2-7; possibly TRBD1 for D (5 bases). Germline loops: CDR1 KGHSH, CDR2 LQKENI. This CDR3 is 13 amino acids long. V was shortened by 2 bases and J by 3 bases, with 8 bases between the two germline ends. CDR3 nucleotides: TGTGCCAGCTCACCAACGACAGACTACGAGCAGTACTTC. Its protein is CASSPTTDYEQYF.

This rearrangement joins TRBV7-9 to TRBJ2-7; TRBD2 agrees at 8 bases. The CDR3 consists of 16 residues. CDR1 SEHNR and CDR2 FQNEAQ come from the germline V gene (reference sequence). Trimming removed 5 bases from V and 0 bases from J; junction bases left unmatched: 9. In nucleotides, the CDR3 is TGTGCCAGCAGCCCTGCGAGGCGGGAGGTCTCCTACGAGCAGTACTTC. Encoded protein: CASSPARREVSYEQYF.

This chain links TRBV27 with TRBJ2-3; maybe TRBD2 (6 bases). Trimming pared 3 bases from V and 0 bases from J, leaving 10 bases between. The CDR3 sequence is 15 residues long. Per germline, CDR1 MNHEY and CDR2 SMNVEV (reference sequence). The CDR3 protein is CASSFGGYSTDTQYF. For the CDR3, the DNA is TGTGCCAGCAGTTTTGGGGGGTACAGCACAGATACGCAGTATTTT.

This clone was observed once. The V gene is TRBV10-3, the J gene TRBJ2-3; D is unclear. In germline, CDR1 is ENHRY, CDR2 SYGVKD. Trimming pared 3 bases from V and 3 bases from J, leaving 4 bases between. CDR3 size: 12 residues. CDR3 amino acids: CAISEYTDTQYF. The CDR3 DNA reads TGTGCCATCAGTGAATATACAGATACGCAGTATTTT.

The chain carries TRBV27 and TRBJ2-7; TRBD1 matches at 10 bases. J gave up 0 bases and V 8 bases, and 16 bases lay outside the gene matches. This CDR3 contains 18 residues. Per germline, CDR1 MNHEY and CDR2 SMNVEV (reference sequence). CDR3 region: CASGSAFWGQGSSYEQYF. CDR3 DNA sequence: TGTGCCAGCGGCTCCGCTTTTTGGGGACAGGGGAGCTCCTACGAGCAGTACTTC.

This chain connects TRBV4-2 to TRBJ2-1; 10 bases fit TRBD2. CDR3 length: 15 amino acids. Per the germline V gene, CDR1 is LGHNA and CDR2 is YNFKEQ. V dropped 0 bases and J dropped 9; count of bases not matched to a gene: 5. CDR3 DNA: TGTGCCAGCAGCCAAGAACTAGCGGGATCTGGTGAGCAGTTCTTC. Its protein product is CASSQELAGSGEQFF.

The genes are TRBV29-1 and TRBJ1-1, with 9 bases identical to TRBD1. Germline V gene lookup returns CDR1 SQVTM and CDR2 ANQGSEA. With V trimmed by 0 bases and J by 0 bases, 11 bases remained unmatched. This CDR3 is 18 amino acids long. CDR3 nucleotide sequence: TGCAGCGTTGAAGATCGTCTGGACAGGGGTCCTCTGAACACTGAAGCTTTCTTT. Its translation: CSVEDRLDRGPLNTEAFF.